The sequence of this T cell receptor beta chain was determined in a study of shared clonotypes between healthy human individuals. Study outcomes and limitations: Among the subsets, naive ones generally showed larger estimated richness than memory ones.

Naivety among CD8 cells was defined by CD45RO negativity and positive CCR7 selection, thereby excluding terminally differentiated effector memory CD45RA+ cells. There were only Caucasian adults among the donors, and all lived in Nashville, Tennessee. Concerning this clone itself: Its antigen is undetermined.

The V gene's germline CDR1 is MNHEY and CDR2 SMNVEV (reference sequence). The V gene end was trimmed by 6 bases and the J gene end by 4 bases; junction bases not matched to a gene: 13. The CDR3 spans 16 residues. Deep was the level used in running the assay. Repertoires were generated with immunoSEQ multiplex PCR, while TCRdb's copy carries only in-frame clones and drops some. The sample has more than 2 million clones, 93% seen once; the top ten hold about 1.6%. The sequenced sample consisted of naive CD8+ T cells from PBMCs. This TCR derives from a man between 18 and 29 years old in good health. Some clones in this sample may be carry-over from other donors' samples. The chain recombines TRBV27 with TRBJ2-7, with TRBD1 matching 9 bases. CDR3 DNA sequence: TGTGCCAGCAGAAAAGGCCCGGGACAGGGCCTATACGAGCAGTACTTC. This sequence encodes CASRKGPGQGLYEQYF.